The 30 T cell receptor beta chains reported below all come from one sample, sequenced in a study of T cell changes during pregnancy in multiple sclerosis (dated by TCRdb to between 2019 and 2020). The library was prepared using the immunoSEQ multiplex PCR assay. TCRdb provides this immuneACCESS table in a form limited to in-frame rearrangements. Some clones are lacking; in checked studies, under half of them reflect an unresolved V gene, and why the rest are absent is not known. For this sample there are about 92,000 clones; almost 95% appear just once. Approximately 2.2% of the sample lies in the top ten. The sample in question was peripheral blood, obtained in the third trimester of pregnancy. These receptors were taken from a female donor with multiple sclerosis, enrolled in a pregnancy study.

Only one count was recorded for this clone. The V gene is TRBV4-1, the J gene TRBJ2-7, with TRBD2 matching over 8 bases. Germline V lookup: CDR1 MGHRA, CDR2 YSYEKL. Trimming at V came to 0 bases and at J to 6 bases, leaving 7 bases not matched to a gene. The CDR3 covers 15 residues. CDR3 sequence reads: CASSQDLLLAVEQYF. The CDR3 DNA reads TGCGCCAGCAGCCAAGATCTCCTACTAGCGGTCGAGCAGTACTTC.

The chain has TRBV7-9 and TRBJ2-4, with 7 bases matching TRBD2. Germline trimming cut 6 bases from V and 5 bases from J; bases unmatched to any gene: 7. CDR1 is SEHNR and CDR2 is FQNEAQ in the germline V gene (reference sequence). The CDR3 has 14 amino acids. The CDR3 here is CASSVGGSQNIQYF. The DNA of the CDR3 is TGTGCCAGCAGTGTTGGCGGGAGTCAAAACATTCAGTACTTC.

This chain uses TRBV9 with TRBJ2-3; 10 positions match TRBD1. CDR1 and CDR2 (germline): SGDLS, YYNGEE. The CDR3 is 17 amino acids. V trimming: 4 bases; J trimming: 5 bases; junction bases outside the gene matches: 13. The chain's CDR3 is CASSTSTGGAGRDTQYF. DNA for the CDR3: TGTGCCAGCAGCACATCGACAGGGGGCGCAGGGAGAGATACGCAGTATTTT.

The CDR3 protein is CATSRDQRLNTGELFF. The CDR3 nucleotides read TGTGCCACCAGCAGAGATCAACGGTTGAACACCGGGGAGCTGTTTTTT. The gene calls are TRBV15 and TRBJ2-2; no clear D gene. The CDR3 length is 16 residues. Germline V gene data show CDR1 as LNHNV and CDR2 as YYDKDF (reference sequence). Trimming stripped 0 bases from V and 1 base from J, with 9 bases between.

The chain recombines TRBV19 with TRBJ2-1; TRBD2 matches at 7 bases. The CDR3 totals 14 residues. Trimming took 10 bases from V and 6 from J; bases not matched to a gene: 12. Looked up from germline, CDR1 is LNHDA and CDR2 is SQIVND (reference sequence). Here the CDR3 reads CATLQGGLRNEQFF. The CDR3 DNA sequence: TGTGCCACCTTGCAGGGAGGGCTTCGCAATGAGCAGTTCTTC. Based on the CDR3 plus reference TRBV19 and TRBJ2-1, the full variable domain is DGGITQSPKYLFRKEGQNVTLSCEQNLNHDAMYWYRQDPGQGLRLIYYSQIVNDFQKGDIAEGYSVSREKKESFPLTVTSAQKNPTAFYLCATLQGGLRNEQFFGPGTRLTVL.

This chain links TRBV28 with TRBJ2-7, with 12 positions matching TRBD2. The CDR3 runs 16 residues. J lost 2 bases, V lost 6 bases, and 8 bases had no gene match. Germline-derived CDR1 and CDR2 are MDHEN and SYDVKM. The CDR3 reads CASRPWTSGTTYEQYF. CDR3 in DNA: TGTGCCAGCAGGCCTTGGACTAGCGGGACCACCTACGAGCAGTACTTC.

CDR3 DNA sequence: TGTGCCAGCAGTATGCCGGGGGGGGGAGGCAATCAGCCCCAGCATTTT. Amino acid sequence: CASSMPGGGGNQPQHF. V and J are TRBV2 and TRBJ1-5; D is perhaps TRBD1 (5 bases). Germline V lookup: CDR1 SNHLY, CDR2 FYNNEI. There are 16 residues in the CDR3. The V and J ends lost 5 bases and 2 bases respectively, with 16 bases between them.

The chain couples TRBV5-1 to TRBJ2-2; 11 bases fit TRBD2. This CDR3 contains 15 residues. Trimming at V came to 3 bases and at J to 5 bases, leaving 3 bases not matched to a gene. Per germline, CDR1 SGHRS and CDR2 YFSETQ. The CDR3 region is CASSYLAGGTGELFF. CDR3 DNA: TGCGCCAGCAGCTACCTAGCGGGAGGAACCGGGGAGCTGTTTTTT. The full variable domain, rest sourced from reference TRBV5-1 and TRBJ2-2, is KAGVTQTPRYLIKTRGQQVTLSCSPISGHRSVSWYQQTPGQGLQFLFEYFSETQRNKGNFPGRFSGRQFSNSRSEMNVSTLELGDSALYLCASSYLAGGTGELFFGEGSRLTVL.

The CDR3 loop reads CASSLEQGGNQPQHF. The CDR3 region has the DNA TGTGCCAGCAGCTTGGAACAGGGAGGGAATCAGCCCCAGCATTTT. The chain links TRBV7-9 to TRBJ1-5; a weak D match, TRBD1 (6 bases). Trimming stripped 3 bases from V and 4 bases from J, with 13 bases between. The length of the CDR3 is 15 residues. Germline V gene sequence: CDR1 SEHNR, CDR2 FQNEAQ (reference sequence).

The chain uses TRBV19 and TRBJ2-1, with D maybe TRBD2 (5 bases). Between the trimmed V and J ends, which lost 8 bases and 0 bases, there was a span of 14 bases. This CDR3 is 15 amino acids long. CDR1 is LNHDA and CDR2 is SQIVND in the germline V gene (reference sequence). The CDR3 loop is CASALTDFSYNEQFF. DNA for the CDR3: TGTGCCAGTGCCCTCACGGACTTCTCCTACAATGAGCAGTTCTTC. The whole variable domain, filled in from reference TRBV19 and TRBJ2-1, reads DGGITQSPKYLFRKEGQNVTLSCEQNLNHDAMYWYRQDPGQGLRLIYYSQIVNDFQKGDIAEGYSVSREKKESFPLTVTSAQKNPTAFYLCASALTDFSYNEQFFGPGTRLTVL.

The chain recombines TRBV19 with TRBJ2-2; 7 bases align to TRBD1. J gave up 5 bases and V 6 bases, and 3 bases lay outside the gene matches. The CDR3 totals 13 residues. The germline V gene encodes CDR1 LNHDA and CDR2 SQIVND (reference sequence). CDR3 in amino acids: CASSPGQTGELFF. The CDR3 DNA sequence: TGTGCCAGTAGCCCGGGACAGACCGGGGAGCTGTTTTTT. The whole variable domain, remainder taken from reference TRBV19 and TRBJ2-2, is DGGITQSPKYLFRKEGQNVTLSCEQNLNHDAMYWYRQDPGQGLRLIYYSQIVNDFQKGDIAEGYSVSREKKESFPLTVTSAQKNPTAFYLCASSPGQTGELFFGEGSRLTVL.

This clone was found once. The V call is TRBV5-4, the J call TRBJ2-5; D not certain. Trimming removed 2 bases from V and 4 bases from J, with 6 bases in between. The CDR3 spans 12 residues. CDR1 is SGHNT, CDR2 YYREEE, per germline (reference sequence). CDR3 bases: TGTGCCAGCAGCTTTATAGCAGAGACCCAGTACTTC. Encoded protein: CASSFIAETQYF.

The V and J genes are TRBV27 and TRBJ1-5; the match to TRBD1 covers 7 bases. The CDR3 totals 17 residues. Looked up from germline, CDR1 is MNHEY and CDR2 is SMNVEV (reference sequence). V dropped 9 bases and J dropped 6; count of bases not matched to a gene: 20. The CDR3: CARYWTGPSFCAQPQHF. CDR3 in DNA: TGTGCCAGATACTGGACAGGACCCTCTTTCTGTGCTCAGCCCCAGCATTTT.

The V and J genes are TRBV5-1 and TRBJ2-5; TRBD2 matches 7 bases. J gave up 3 bases and V 3 bases, and 5 bases lay outside the gene matches. This CDR3 has 14 residues. The germline V gene encodes CDR1 SGHRS and CDR2 YFSETQ. The CDR3, as DNA: TGCGCCAGCAGCTCCACCGGGACTAAAGAGACCCAGTACTTC. Translating gives CASSSTGTKETQYF.

The chain employs TRBV6-5 and TRBJ2-1, with TRBD2 matching over 11 bases. J was trimmed by 5 bases and V by 8 bases; bases with no gene match: 8. Germline assignment: CDR1 MNHEY and CDR2 SVGAGI. The CDR3 spans 15 residues. The CDR3 bases are TGTGCCAGCGCCTTAACGGGACTAGCGGACAATGAGCAGTTCTTC. Translated, it gives CASALTGLADNEQFF.

The genes are TRBV29-1 and TRBJ2-3, with 10 bases that match TRBD1. Per the germline V gene, CDR1 is SQVTM and CDR2 is ANQGSEA. The CDR3 contains 15 residues. Trimming took 7 bases from V and 5 from J; bases not matched to a gene: 12. CDR3 amino acids: CSGELMGQGIDTQYF. CDR3 DNA: TGCAGCGGGGAGTTAATGGGACAGGGGATAGATACGCAGTATTTT.

The V gene is TRBV15, the J gene TRBJ1-4; D not resolved. The CDR3 totals 16 residues. Trimming removed 1 base from V and 3 bases from J, with 12 bases in between. CDR1 and CDR2 (germline): LNHNV, YYDKDF (reference sequence). The CDR3 protein is CATSRGSPAANEKLFF. For the CDR3, the DNA is TGTGCCACCAGCAGAGGAAGTCCGGCGGCTAATGAAAAACTGTTTTTT.

As to this clone: The same CDR3 can be traced to other DNA sequences in this sample. The chain links TRBV2 to TRBJ2-5; 8 positions match TRBD1. Germline values: CDR1 SNHLY, CDR2 FYNNEI. This CDR3 is built from 13 residues. V was clipped by 6 bases and J by 2 bases; unmatched bases: 2. The CDR3 region has the DNA TGTGCCAGCAGCCGGGACAGGCAAGAGACCCAGTACTTC. Protein product: CASSRDRQETQYF.

V usage is TRBV6-1 and J usage is TRBJ2-1, with D perhaps matching TRBD1 (5 bases). The CDR3 has 14 residues. V lost 5 bases and J lost 6, with 14 bases in between. Per the germline V gene, CDR1 is MNHNS and CDR2 is SASEGT. CDR3 in DNA: TGTGCCAGCAGTCATCAGCAGGGCGGCAATGAGCAGTTCTTC. Translation: CASSHQQGGNEQFF.

J is TRBJ2-1 and V is TRBV25-1; 10 positions match TRBD2. Germline lookup yields CDR1 MGHDK and CDR2 SYGVNS. The length of the CDR3 is 15 residues. J was trimmed by 1 base and V by 5 bases; bases with no gene match: 2. The CDR3: CASSLAGVSYNEQFF. The CDR3 DNA is TGTGCCAGCAGTCTAGCGGGAGTTTCCTACAATGAGCAGTTCTTC.

The V gene is TRBV6-5, the J gene TRBJ1-2, with a possible D match to TRBD1 (5 bases). V was cut by 6 bases and J by 8 bases, with 10 bases left in between. Germline CDR1 and CDR2: MNHEY and SVGAGI. The length of the CDR3 is 11 residues. The CDR3 loop reads CASRETDGYTF. CDR3 coding DNA: TGTGCCAGCAGAGAGACAGACGGCTACACCTTC.

The chain carries TRBV5-1 and TRBJ2-7; D may be TRBD2 (5 bases). The ends were cut back, 0 bases at V and 4 bases at J, with 14 bases in the middle. The CDR3 sequence is 15 residues long. Germline values: CDR1 SGHRS, CDR2 YFSETQ. CDR3 in amino acids: CASSLAASFQYEQYF. The CDR3 nucleotides read TGCGCCAGCAGCTTGGCAGCTAGCTTTCAATACGAGCAGTACTTC.

Notes on this clone: A junction end diverges from the germline sequence, so it may reflect a read error. The chain's CDR3 is CASRRLAGLPMVF. CDR3 nucleotide sequence: TGTGCCAGCAGGAGACTAGCGGGATTGCCTATGGTCTTC. The chain employs TRBV28 and TRBJ2-1; 11 positions match TRBD2. In germline, CDR1 is MDHEN, CDR2 SYDVKM. The CDR3 contains 13 residues.

The rearrangement uses TRBV15 and TRBJ2-1, with a possible D match to TRBD1 (6 bases). The germline CDR1 and CDR2 sequences are LNHNV and YYDKDF (reference sequence). Between the trimmed V and J ends, which lost 7 bases and 4 bases, there was a span of 17 bases. The CDR3 is 15 residues long. CDR3 amino acids: CATTPTGQRYNEQFF. CDR3 sequence (DNA): TGTGCCACCACCCCAACGGGACAACGGTACAATGAGCAGTTCTTC.

The chain carries TRBV29-1 and TRBJ1-2; D call uncertain. The germline V gene encodes CDR1 SQVTM and CDR2 ANQGSEA. The length of the CDR3 is 14 residues. V was clipped by 5 bases and J by 0 bases, with 13 bases between them. CDR3 nucleotide sequence: TGCAGCGTTATTCTCCCAGGCTCTAACTATGGCTACACCTTC. It encodes CSVILPGSNYGYTF.

The chain links TRBV5-6 to TRBJ1-1, with D maybe TRBD1 (6 bases). Germline V gene lookup returns CDR1 SGHDT and CDR2 YYEEEE. With 4 bases removed from V and 1 base from J, the gap between germline ends came to 8 bases. CDR3 length: 13 residues. CDR3 bases: TGTGCCAGCAGCCTGACAGGGAACACTGAAGCTTTCTTT. Its translation: CASSLTGNTEAFF.

This clone was observed once. The CDR3, as DNA: TGTGCCAGCAGTTACGCCAGGGTGGAACAGCCCCAGCATTTT. This codes for CASSYARVEQPQHF. This sequence joins TRBV6-5 and TRBJ1-5; TRBD1 is a possible D gene (5 bases). CDR1 MNHEY and CDR2 SVGAGI come from the germline V gene. The CDR3 consists of 14 residues. Trimming cost V 2 bases and J 7 bases, with 12 bases left between them.

The rearrangement links TRBV15 to TRBJ2-5; D gene unclear. Per the germline V gene, CDR1 is LNHNV and CDR2 is YYDKDF (reference sequence). The V and J ends lost 1 base and 3 bases respectively, with 21 bases between them. The CDR3 contains 18 residues. CDR3 residues: CATSRGPSFDPREETQYF. The DNA of the CDR3 is TGTGCCACCAGCAGAGGCCCCTCGTTCGATCCCCGGGAAGAGACCCAGTACTTC.

V gene TRBV20-1 combines with J gene TRBJ1-1; D is perhaps TRBD1 (5 bases). Germline assignment: CDR1 DFQATT and CDR2 SNEGSKA (reference sequence). The CDR3 has 10 residues. V was cut by 5 bases and J by 11 bases, with 12 bases left in between. This chain's CDR3 is CSARQGPAFF. The CDR3 DNA sequence: TGCAGTGCTCGTCAGGGCCCCGCTTTCTTT.

The chain is built from TRBV6-5 and TRBJ2-7; 11 bases line up with TRBD1. CDR1 and CDR2 (germline): MNHEY, SVGAGI. Trimming cost V 4 bases and J 6 bases; bases outside gene matches: 2. The CDR3 runs 13 residues. In nucleotides, the CDR3 is TGTGCCAGCAGTTGGGGACAGGGGGGCGAGCAGTACTTC. It yields the protein CASSWGQGGEQYF.